The 26 T cell receptor beta chains below all came from one sample that was sequenced in a study of T cell changes during pregnancy in multiple sclerosis. Here immunoSEQ multiplex PCR was the method, and the copy in TCRdb shows in-frame clones only, minus some. The table has some 51,000 clones, 94% seen once. The sequencing used CD4+ T cells from peripheral blood mononuclear cells, collected in the second trimester of pregnancy. These receptors came from a female donor with multiple sclerosis, enrolled in a pregnancy study.

V is TRBV5-4 and J is TRBJ1-6; 7 bases are a match to TRBD1. J gave up 6 bases and V 4 bases, and 19 bases lay outside the gene matches. This CDR3 comprises 19 residues. Germline-derived CDR1 and CDR2 are SGHNT and YYREEE (reference sequence). DNA of the CDR3: TGTGCCAGCAGCCTTGACGGACAGGCATCCTTGGTTTTTAATTCACCCCTCCACTTT. This sequence encodes CASSLDGQASLVFNSPLHF.

The rearrangement uses TRBV30 and TRBJ2-7; 7 bases are a match to TRBD1. The CDR3 consists of 14 residues. Germline values: CDR1 GTSNPN, CDR2 SVGIG (reference sequence). V shed 0 bases, J shed 0 bases, and the junction held 2 bases outside the gene matches. The DNA for the CDR3 is TGTGCCTGGAGTGTAGGGGGCAGCTCCTACGAGCAGTACTTC. This sequence encodes CAWSVGGSSYEQYF.

The chain uses TRBV19 and TRBJ1-2; D is ambiguous. Deletions cut 3 bases from V and 4 bases from J, with 12 bases between. Germline CDR1 reads LNHDA; CDR2 reads SQIVND (reference sequence). CDR3 size: 14 residues. The CDR3 nucleotides are TGTGCCAGTAGTATCAGCCGGAGTTTCTATGGCTACACCTTC. It translates to CASSISRSFYGYTF. Full variable domain (rest looked up from reference TRBV19 and TRBJ1-2): DGGITQSPKYLFRKEGQNVTLSCEQNLNHDAMYWYRQDPGQGLRLIYYSQIVNDFQKGDIAEGYSVSREKKESFPLTVTSAQKNPTAFYLCASSISRSFYGYTFGSGTRLTVV.

The chain employs TRBV6-5 and TRBJ2-7; D is uncertain. CDR3 length: 15 residues. Trimming took off 0 bases at V and 0 bases at J, with 9 bases between the two ends. Germline values: CDR1 MNHEY, CDR2 SVGAGI. The CDR3 loop reads CASSYSIGVSYEQYF. The CDR3, as DNA: TGTGCCAGCAGTTACTCGATTGGAGTCTCCTACGAGCAGTACTTC.

The chain employs TRBV9 and TRBJ1-3; 8 bases agree with TRBD1. V shed 4 bases, J shed 5 bases, and the junction held 5 bases outside the gene matches. The germline gives CDR1 SGDLS, CDR2 YYNGEE. The CDR3 extends over 14 amino acids. This CDR3 is CASSSGDRRNTIYF. In DNA, the CDR3 is TGTGCCAGCAGCTCGGGGGACAGGCGAAACACCATATATTTT.

The chain joins TRBV18 to TRBJ1-2; 8 positions match TRBD1. V lost 3 bases to trimming and J lost 2 bases; unmatched junction nucleotides: 8. This CDR3 comprises 16 residues. CDR1 and CDR2 from the germline V gene are KGHSH and LQKENI. DNA for the CDR3: TGTGCCAGCTCACCGGAGTTAAGGACAGGGAACTATGGCTACACCTTC. Encoded protein: CASSPELRTGNYGYTF.

This chain links TRBV5-1 with TRBJ2-1, with a possible D match to TRBD1 (6 bases). Germline CDR1 reads SGHRS; CDR2 reads YFSETQ. This CDR3 comprises 15 residues. V lost 2 bases and J lost 2, with 11 bases in between. CDR3 in amino acids: CASSFGQSTYNEQFF. Written as DNA, the CDR3 is TGCGCCAGCAGCTTCGGACAGAGCACCTACAATGAGCAGTTCTTC.

V gene TRBV6-5 combines with J gene TRBJ2-7; TRBD2 aligns across 9 bases. Germline assignment: CDR1 MNHEY and CDR2 SVGAGI. This CDR3 is 15 amino acids long. V shed 2 bases, J shed 2 bases, and the junction held 4 bases outside the gene matches. The CDR3 is CASSYAGGWAYEQYF. DNA for the CDR3: TGTGCCAGCAGTTACGCGGGGGGGTGGGCCTACGAGCAGTACTTC.

This clone appeared a single time. This chain connects TRBV18 to TRBJ2-7, with D tentatively TRBD1 (5 bases). Trimming cost V 1 base and J 6 bases, with 19 bases left between them. Germline CDR1 is KGHSH and CDR2 is LQKENI. The CDR3 length is 16 residues. CDR3 nucleotides: TGTGCCAGCTCACCACTTCAGGGCCCTCCTATTACCGAGCAGTACTTC. Amino acid sequence: CASSPLQGPPITEQYF.

The genes are TRBV12-5 and TRBJ2-7; 7 bases fit TRBD1. Per germline, CDR1 LGHNT and CDR2 FRNRAP. The CDR3 consists of 14 residues. Trimming cost V 2 bases and J 3 bases; bases outside gene matches: 4. CDR3 nucleotides: TGTGCTAGTGGTTTGAACAGGGGCCGCTACGAGCAGTACTTC. It translates to CASGLNRGRYEQYF.

V is TRBV7-2 and J is TRBJ2-2; D might be TRBD1 (6 bases). This CDR3 spans 15 amino acids. Germline CDR1 and CDR2: SGHTA and FQGNSA. The V end was cut by 5 bases, the J end by 4 bases, with 14 bases between. The CDR3 protein is CASSPPKQGTGELFF. For the CDR3, the DNA is TGTGCCAGCAGCCCCCCCAAACAGGGCACCGGGGAGCTGTTTTTT. The full variable domain, with the rest looked up from reference TRBV7-2 and TRBJ2-2, is GAGVSQSPSNKVTEKGKDVELRCDPISGHTALYWYRQSLGQGLEFLIYFQGNSAPDKSGLPSDRFSAERTGGSVSTLTIQRTQQEDSAVYLCASSPPKQGTGELFFGEGSRLTVL.

The CDR3: CASSQEGGLGDPEAFF. CDR3 nucleotides: TGTGCCAGCAGCCAAGAGGGGGGACTCGGCGATCCTGAAGCTTTCTTT. The chain couples TRBV4-2 to TRBJ1-1; a weak D match, TRBD1 (5 bases). V was clipped by 0 bases and J by 6 bases, with 17 bases between them. The CDR3 length is 16 residues. Germline CDR1 is LGHNA and CDR2 is YNFKEQ.

The V and J genes are TRBV30 and TRBJ1-2; 9 bases align to TRBD1. Losses at the gene ends were 2 bases for V and 5 bases for J; bases not matched to a gene: 9. Germline CDR1 reads GTSNPN; CDR2 reads SVGIG (reference sequence). This CDR3 region has 15 residues. CDR3 amino acids: CAWSSPGQGFYGYTF. The CDR3 nucleotides are TGTGCCTGGAGTTCTCCGGGACAGGGTTTTTATGGCTACACCTTC.

V and J are TRBV10-3 and TRBJ1-1; 7 bases align to TRBD1. The germline V gene encodes CDR1 ENHRY and CDR2 SYGVKD. The CDR3 covers 13 residues. Unmatched junction bases numbered 6, after V lost 6 bases and J lost 5 bases. The CDR3 DNA reads TGTGCCATCAGAGACAGGGAGGCGACTGAAGCTTTCTTT. Translating it yields CAIRDREATEAFF.

The chain carries TRBV5-6 and TRBJ2-1; 7 bases map to TRBD2. Trimming removed 0 bases from V and 2 bases from J; junction bases left unmatched: 8. Germline V gene sequence: CDR1 SGHDT, CDR2 YYEEEE. This CDR3 region has 17 residues. The CDR3: CASSLGAASGPYNEQFF. DNA of the CDR3: TGTGCCAGCAGCTTGGGGGCGGCTAGCGGTCCCTACAATGAGCAGTTCTTC.

The genes are TRBV9 and TRBJ2-1; tentatively, D is TRBD1 (6 bases). The CDR3 has 14 residues. The ends were cut back, 0 bases at V and 7 bases at J, with 11 bases in the middle. Germline CDR1 SGDLS, CDR2 YYNGEE. The CDR3 DNA reads as TGTGCCAGCAGCGTAGAAGGACAGATGAATGAGCAGTTCTTC. Encoded protein: CASSVEGQMNEQFF.

The chain links TRBV10-2 to TRBJ2-7; weak D call: TRBD1 (7 bases). The ends were cut back, 6 bases at V and 5 bases at J, with 14 bases in the middle. CDR1 is WSHSY, CDR2 SAAADI, per germline. This CDR3 is built from 13 residues. CDR3 residues: CASRFSRGDEQYF. CDR3 DNA sequence: TGCGCCAGCAGGTTTTCCAGGGGGGACGAGCAGTACTTC.

The chain carries TRBV9 and TRBJ1-2; no firm D call. This CDR3 has 11 residues. Trimming cost V 3 bases and J 8 bases, with 8 bases left between them. Germline V gene data show CDR1 as SGDLS and CDR2 as YYNGEE. This CDR3 is CASSGIGGYTF. In nucleotides, the CDR3 is TGTGCCAGCAGCGGGATCGGGGGCTACACCTTC.

The chain joins TRBV6-1 to TRBJ1-4; D not resolved. The CDR3 is 17 amino acids. Between the trimmed V and J ends, which lost 2 bases and 1 base, there was a span of 14 bases. Germline V gene data show CDR1 as MNHNS and CDR2 as SASEGT. Here the CDR3 DNA reads TGTGCCAGCAGTGAACCAGGCCGTCCCCTAACTAATGAAAAACTGTTTTTT. Translating gives CASSEPGRPLTNEKLFF.

The rearrangement links TRBV30 to TRBJ1-5; tentatively, D is TRBD1 (5 bases). Germline V gene data show CDR1 as GTSNPN and CDR2 as SVGIG (reference sequence). The CDR3 spans 13 residues. V was cut by 1 base and J by 7 bases, with 11 bases left in between. CDR3 residues: CAWSGGGSQPQHF. In DNA form, the CDR3 reads TGTGCCTGGAGTGGCGGGGGGTCCCAGCCCCAGCATTTT.

The chain combines TRBV2 with TRBJ1-6; 8 bases align to TRBD1. V lost 6 bases, J lost 10 bases, and 8 bases stayed unmatched. The CDR3 loop spans 14 amino acids. CDR1 is SNHLY and CDR2 is FYNNEI in the germline V gene. The CDR3: CASSLRGQGSPLHF. Here the CDR3 DNA reads TGTGCCAGCAGCCTCAGGGGGCAGGGATCACCCCTCCACTTT. Complete variable domain (other parts from reference TRBV2 and TRBJ1-6): EPEVTQTPSHQVTQMGQEVILRCVPISNHLYFYWYRQILGQKVEFLVSFYNNEISEKSEIFDDQFSVERPDGSNFTLKIRSTKLEDSAMYFCASSLRGQGSPLHFGNGTRLTVT.

This chain uses TRBV6-5 with TRBJ1-2; possibly TRBD1 for D (5 bases). The CDR3 is made up of 14 amino acids. V gave up 6 bases and J gave up 5 bases, with 16 bases separating them. Germline V gene data show CDR1 as MNHEY and CDR2 as SVGAGI. The CDR3 bases are TGTGCCAGCAGACTCTCGGGCAGGGCGTATGGCTACACCTTC. Its protein is CASRLSGRAYGYTF.

CDR3 residues: CASSHTGGEVHTQYF. Here the CDR3 DNA reads TGTGCCAGCAGCCACACAGGGGGCGAAGTACATACGCAGTATTTT. This chain connects TRBV25-1 to TRBJ2-3, with 9 bases fitting TRBD1. Germline trimming cut 6 bases from V and 7 bases from J; bases unmatched to any gene: 11. Germline lookup yields CDR1 MGHDK and CDR2 SYGVNS. This CDR3 comprises 15 residues.

This clone was recorded once. The V call is TRBV6-6, the J call TRBJ1-1; D is possibly TRBD1 (5 bases). V was cut by 4 bases and J by 3 bases, with 18 bases left in between. Germline-derived CDR1 and CDR2 are MNHNY and SVGAGI (reference sequence). This CDR3 region has 16 residues. CDR3 loop: CASSSQGGLSDTEAFF. The CDR3 DNA reads TGTGCCAGCAGTTCCCAGGGAGGTCTGAGTGACACTGAAGCTTTCTTT.

The V gene is TRBV7-8, the J gene TRBJ2-3, with TRBD1 identical over 9 bases. V shed 5 bases and J 6 bases; nucleotides not matched to a gene: 3. Per germline, CDR1 SGHVS and CDR2 FQNEAQ. This CDR3 has 13 amino acids. The CDR3 DNA reads TGTGCCAGCAGCCGGGACAGGGTTGATACGCAGTATTTT. It specifies CASSRDRVDTQYF. The full variable domain, with the rest looked up from reference TRBV7-8 and TRBJ2-3, is GAGVSQSPRYKVAKRGQDVALRCDPISGHVSLFWYQQALGQGPEFLTYFQNEAQLDKSGLPSDRFFAERPEGSVSTLKIQRTQQEDSAVYLCASSRDRVDTQYFGPGTRLTVL.

The chain has TRBV29-1 and TRBJ1-2, with 12 bases lining up with TRBD1. Germline assignment: CDR1 SQVTM and CDR2 ANQGSEA. This CDR3 is built from 16 residues. Unmatched junction bases numbered 10, after V lost 2 bases and J lost 6 bases. CDR3 sequence reads: CSVERGGDRGRNGYTF. CDR3 coding DNA: TGCAGCGTTGAAAGGGGGGGGGACAGGGGGCGTAATGGCTACACCTTC.